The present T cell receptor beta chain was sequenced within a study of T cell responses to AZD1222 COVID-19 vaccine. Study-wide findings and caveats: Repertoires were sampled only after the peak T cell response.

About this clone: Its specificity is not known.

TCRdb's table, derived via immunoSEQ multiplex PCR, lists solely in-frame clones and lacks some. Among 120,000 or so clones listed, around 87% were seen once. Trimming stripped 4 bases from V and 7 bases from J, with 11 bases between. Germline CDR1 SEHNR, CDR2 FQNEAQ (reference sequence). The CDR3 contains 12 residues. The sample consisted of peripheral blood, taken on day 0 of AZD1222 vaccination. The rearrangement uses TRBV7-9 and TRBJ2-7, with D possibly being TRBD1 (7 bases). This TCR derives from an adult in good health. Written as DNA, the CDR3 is TGTGCCAGCAGCTCCCAGGGGGGAGAGCAGTACTTC. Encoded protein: CASSSQGGEQYF.